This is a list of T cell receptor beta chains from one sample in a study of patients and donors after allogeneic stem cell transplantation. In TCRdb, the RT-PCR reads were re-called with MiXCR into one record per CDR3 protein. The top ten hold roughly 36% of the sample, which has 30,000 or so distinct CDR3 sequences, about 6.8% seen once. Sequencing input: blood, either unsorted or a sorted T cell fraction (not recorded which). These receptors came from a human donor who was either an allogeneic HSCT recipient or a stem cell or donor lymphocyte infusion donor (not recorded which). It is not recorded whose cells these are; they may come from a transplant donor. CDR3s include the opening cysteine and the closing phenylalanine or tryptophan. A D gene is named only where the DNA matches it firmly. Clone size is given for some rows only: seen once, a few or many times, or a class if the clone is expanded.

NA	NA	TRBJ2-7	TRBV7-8	TGTGCCAGCAGCTTAGAGGGACGGACCGGGAGCGAGCAGTACTTC	CASSLEGRTGSEQYF
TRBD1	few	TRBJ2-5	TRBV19	TGTGCCAGTAGTATCTCAGGGGGCCAAGAGACCCAGTACTTC	CASSISGGQETQYF
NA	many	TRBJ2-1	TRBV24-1	TGTGCCACCAGTGATTTCCCAGGGTCCCCGAGTGGCGAGCAGTTCTTC	CATSDFPGSPSGEQFF
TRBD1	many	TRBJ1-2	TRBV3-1	TGTGCCAGCAGCCCGGACAGGGGGTTTAGCTACACCTTC	CASSPDRGFSYTF
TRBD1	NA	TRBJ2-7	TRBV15	TGTGCCACCAGCAAAGGTCGCTTTACAGGGGGCAGCTCCTACGAGCAGTACTTC	CATSKGRFTGGSSYEQYF
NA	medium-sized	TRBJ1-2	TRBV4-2	TGTGCCAGCAGCCAAGAGGTGGCGGGATATGGCTACACCTTC	CASSQEVAGYGYTF
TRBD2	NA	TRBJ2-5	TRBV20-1	TGCAGTGCCCCGCGGGGGAGCGGGACGCAAGAGACCCAGTACTTC	CSAPRGSGTQETQYF
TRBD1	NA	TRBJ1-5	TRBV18	TGTGCCAGCTCTCCCGGGACAGGGCCCCATCAGCCCCAGCATTTT	CASSPGTGPHQPQHF
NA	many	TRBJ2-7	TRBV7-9	TGTGCCACCCTGGATATGCAAACCTACGAGCAGTACTTC	CATLDMQTYEQYF
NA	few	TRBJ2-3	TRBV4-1	TGCGCCAGCAGCCACCCGACAGACAGGGATACGCAGTATTTT	CASSHPTDRDTQYF
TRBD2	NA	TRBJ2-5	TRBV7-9	TGTGCCAGCAGTCCAATAGCGGGAGGTCTTGAGACCCAGTACTTC	CASSPIAGGLETQYF
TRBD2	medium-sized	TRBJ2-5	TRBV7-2	TGTGCCAGCACCCACGGGACTAAAGAGACCCAGTACTTC	CASTHGTKETQYF